The present TCR beta chain was sequenced within a study of OX40 agonist ivuxolimab in advanced cancers. Study-wide context: Ivuxolimab was a fully human IgG2 agonistic monoclonal antibody targeting the costimulatory receptor OX40 (CD134). Intravenous ivuxolimab was administered to patients every 2 weeks at six dose levels: 0.01, 0.1, 0.3, 1.5, 3 and 10 mg/kg. Of the roughly 52 patients in dose escalation, approximately 20 had hepatocellular carcinoma, some 15 had melanoma, 9 had renal cell carcinoma and 9 had head and neck cancer. A male proportion of roughly 80% and a mean age of around 60 years, ranging from roughly 20 to 80, were recorded for the dose-escalation cohort. Prior anti-PD-1, anti-PD-L1 or anti-CTLA-4 therapy was permitted, and checkpoint inhibitors had been received by approximately 39% of dose-escalation patients. Partial responses occurred in three dose-escalation patients: two with cutaneous melanoma and one with hepatocellular carcinoma. The point of sequencing TCRbeta in the periphery was to test whether ivuxolimab changed TCR sequence diversity and drove clonal T-cell expansion. The paper reports the monotherapy dose-escalation portion (N of about 51 patients) of the phase I ivuxolimab trial. Study-level results and caveats: Clonal expansion of both CD4+ and CD8+ blood T cells was observed from baseline to week 6 at doses 0.1 to 3.0 mg/kg. Low levels of normalized T-cell clonal expansion were also seen in some patients who did not respond. On average, CD8+ T cells showed more expanded clones than CD4+ T cells after ivuxolimab. Antigen specificity was not determined for the clonally expanded peripheral T cells. In the 0.1-3.0 mg/kg groups, partial responders had among the lowest normalized peripheral clonal expansion, particularly in CD8+ T cells.

With regard to this clone: Its antigen specificity is not known. Within one base of it there is no much larger clone, and no base qualities were kept.

V drops 1 base and J drops 3 bases, leaving 12 bases in between. CDR3 length: 15 amino acids, cysteine to phenylalanine. Only CDR3 DNA remains: 45 bases, in frame from the first base. The germline V gene supplies CDR1 SGHVS and CDR2 FNYEAQ. For sequencing of the TCRbeta CDR3 region, genomic DNA was extracted from the sorted cells. The immunoSEQ Assay was used for sequencing of TCRbeta CDR3 regions. Here the immuneACCESS table is served through TCRdb, limited to in-frame sequences with V and J called. Missing clones are a known gap in these copies; in checked studies unresolved V genes cover under half, and the rest lacks a known reason. Counted in this sample were around 100,000 clones; about 90% of them appeared once. The ten biggest clones cover more than 5% of the sample. The trial excluded patients who had a history of autoimmune disease or who were on systemic immunosuppression. Peripheral blood for TCR sequencing was collected from all dose cohorts at baseline, on cycle 4 day 1, and on cycle 7 day 1. Samples were obtained from an open-label, multicenter, first-in-human phase I dose-escalation trial of ivuxolimab. Adults with locally advanced or metastatic melanoma, renal cell, hepatocellular, or head and neck squamous cell carcinoma were enrolled in the trial. Before TCR sequencing, CD4+ T cells and CD8+ T cells were sorted from peripheral blood as separate populations.

The chain is made from TRBV7-6 and TRBJ1-2; the D gene is unclear. This sequence was found in an adult with an advanced solid tumor such as melanoma, head and neck, liver or kidney cancer. Material: CD4+ or CD8+ T cells sorted from blood, obtained in a trial of the OX40 agonist ivuxolimab. The DNA sequence is TGTGCCAGCAGCTTAGGGGTCGGACCTCACTATGGCTACACCTTC. Translated, this is CASSLGVGPHYGYTF.